Below are 27 T cell receptor beta chains sequenced from a single sample in a study of blood T cell repertoires in COVID-19. Sequenced by immunoSEQ multiplex PCR; TCRdb stores in-frame clones only, minus some. The sample has about 68,000 clones, 91% seen once; the top ten hold around 7%. Sequencing was performed on peripheral blood. Every receptor here comes from a man in his forties or fifties with COVID-19, enrolled during active disease.

The chain employs TRBV9 and TRBJ2-5, with D possibly being TRBD2 (5 bases). V was pared by 0 bases and J by 4 bases, with 13 bases between. Germline-derived CDR1 and CDR2 are SGDLS and YYNGEE. The CDR3 totals 15 residues. CDR3 nucleotides: TGTGCCAGCAGCGTAGGTTCCGCCCGGGGAGAGACCCAGTACTTC. Protein: CASSVGSARGETQYF.

This clone is a singleton in its sample. DNA of the CDR3: TGTGCCAGTAGCGTACAGGGGAAAGGCTACACCTTC. It is translated as CASSVQGKGYTF. This sequence joins TRBV19 and TRBJ1-2; 7 positions match TRBD1. CDR1 and CDR2 (germline): LNHDA, SQIVND (reference sequence). This CDR3 comprises 12 residues. V was pared by 6 bases and J by 8 bases, with 6 bases of the junction left unmatched.

V is TRBV12-3 or TRBV12-4 and J is TRBJ1-2, with D possibly matching TRBD1 (5 bases). V lost 10 bases, J lost 4 bases, and 13 bases lay in between. This CDR3 is 12 amino acids long. CDR3 sequence: CAIQTGSYGYTF. CDR3 coding DNA: TGTGCCATCCAAACAGGCTCCTATGGCTACACCTTC.

The chain uses TRBV3-1 (or the pseudogene TRBV3-2) and TRBJ2-3; 9 nucleotides agree with TRBD2. The CDR3 loop spans 15 amino acids. V shed 3 bases and J 2 bases; nucleotides not matched to a gene: 3. Germline V lookup: CDR1 LGHDT, CDR2 YNNKEL (reference sequence). CDR3 nucleotides: TGTGCCAGCAGCCACGGGACTAGCTTCACAGATACGCAGTATTTT. Translating it yields CASSHGTSFTDTQYF.

J is TRBJ2-5 and V is TRBV10-3; 12 bases are a match to TRBD2. This CDR3 has 16 amino acids. V lost 4 bases and J lost 4; bases outside the gene matches: 7. Germline assignment: CDR1 ENHRY and CDR2 SYGVKD. The CDR3 nucleotides are TGTGCCATCAGTGCGGCTAGCGGGGGGGCCGGAGAGACCCAGTACTTC. Protein product: CAISAASGGAGETQYF.

The V gene is TRBV7-8, the J gene TRBJ2-7, with TRBD1 identical over 9 bases. J lost 2 bases, V lost 3 bases, and 11 bases had no gene match. Germline V gene data show CDR1 as SGHVS and CDR2 as FQNEAQ. CDR3 length equals 17 residues. CDR3 sequence: CASSLTGRTGATYEQYF. The CDR3 region has the DNA TGTGCCAGCAGCTTGACCGGCAGGACAGGGGCCACCTACGAGCAGTACTTC.

This clone is a singleton in its sample. The chain recombines TRBV27 with TRBJ2-7; the match to TRBD1 covers 7 bases. After removal of 0 bases from V and 4 bases from J, the junction contained 3 bases not matched to a gene. This CDR3 region has 14 residues. Germline CDR1 and CDR2: MNHEY and SMNVEV (reference sequence). The CDR3 here is CASSLSGTAYEQYF. The CDR3 bases are TGTGCCAGCAGTTTATCAGGGACAGCATACGAGCAGTACTTC.

This clone has just one count. The chain has TRBV10-2 and TRBJ2-5; maybe TRBD2 (5 bases). Trimming took off 3 bases at V and 3 bases at J, with 17 bases between the two ends. Germline CDR1 is WSHSY and CDR2 is SAAADI. CDR3 length equals 16 residues. The CDR3: CASSELRGLGEETQYF. The CDR3 nucleotides are TGCGCCAGCAGTGAATTAAGAGGGCTAGGTGAAGAGACCCAGTACTTC.

This chain joins TRBV5-6 and TRBJ2-5; 8 nucleotides align to TRBD2. With V trimmed by 4 bases and J by 2 bases, 7 bases remained unmatched. The CDR3 covers 15 residues. Germline V gene data show CDR1 as SGHDT and CDR2 as YYEEEE. CDR3 nucleotide sequence: TGTGCCAGCAGCCCCCGGGCGGGGGGACAAGAGACCCAGTACTTC. Translation: CASSPRAGGQETQYF. Variable domain in full (rest from reference TRBV5-6 and TRBJ2-5): DAGVTQSPTHLIKTRGQQVTLRCSPKSGHDTVSWYQQALGQGPQFIFQYYEEEERQRGNFPDRFSGHQFPNYSSELNVNALLLGDSALYLCASSPRAGGQETQYFGPGTRLLVL.

The chain joins TRBV6-6 to TRBJ1-6, with 9 bases fitting TRBD1. Unmatched junction bases numbered 6, after V lost 7 bases and J lost 8 bases. This CDR3 is 14 amino acids long. The germline gives CDR1 MNHNY, CDR2 SVGAGI (reference sequence). The CDR3 protein is CASTTQGAHSPLHF. As DNA, the CDR3 is TGTGCCAGCACCACACAGGGGGCCCATTCACCCCTCCACTTT.

This clone showed up just once. CDR3 coding DNA: TGTGCCAGCTCACCACCTAGCGGGGTGCGATACAATGAGCAGTTCTTC. It encodes CASSPPSGVRYNEQFF. The chain has TRBV18 and TRBJ2-1; 8 bases are a match to TRBD2. CDR1 and CDR2 from the germline V gene are KGHSH and LQKENI. CDR3 size: 16 residues. Germline trimming cut 0 bases from V and 4 bases from J; bases unmatched to any gene: 5.

This chain connects TRBV11-3 to TRBJ2-4; perhaps TRBD1 as D (5 bases). There are 16 residues in the CDR3. Deletions cut 7 bases from V and 0 bases from J, with 16 bases between. CDR1 is SGHNT, CDR2 YENEEA, per germline. CDR3 residues: CASTFRNRLAKNIQYF. In DNA, the CDR3 is TGTGCCAGCACCTTTAGGAACAGGCTAGCCAAAAACATTCAGTACTTC.

The chain recombines TRBV6-4 with TRBJ2-7; TRBD1 matches 7 bases. V lost 2 bases and J lost 6; bases outside the gene matches: 10. Germline V gene data show CDR1 as MRHNA and CDR2 as SNTAGT. The CDR3 is made up of 15 amino acids. CDR3 nucleotide sequence: TGTGCCAGCAGTGACCTCATGGACAGGCCCTCCGAGCAGTACTTC. This gives the protein CASSDLMDRPSEQYF.

This clone appeared once. The chain combines TRBV11-2 with TRBJ1-1; D is perhaps TRBD1 (6 bases). V was shortened by 5 bases and J by 5 bases, with 15 bases between the two germline ends. From germline, CDR1 is SGHAT and CDR2 FQNNGV. CDR3 length equals 14 residues. CDR3 in amino acids: CASSAVSGVTEAFF. CDR3 nucleotides: TGTGCCAGCAGCGCAGTATCAGGGGTAACTGAAGCTTTCTTT.

The chain couples TRBV11-2 to TRBJ2-7; 10 nucleotides line up with TRBD1. Germline V lookup: CDR1 SGHAT, CDR2 FQNNGV. The CDR3 extends over 19 amino acids. V gave up 4 bases and J gave up 6 bases; unmatched junction bases: 21. DNA for the CDR3: TGTGCCAGCAGCTCCGTCCCAAAATTGACAGGGGGCTGGTGTTTCGAGCAGTACTTC. This translates into CASSSVPKLTGGWCFEQYF.

The gene calls are TRBV7-9 and TRBJ1-1; no clear D gene. This CDR3 spans 13 amino acids. V lost 2 bases to trimming and J lost 4 bases, with 8 bases between them. CDR1 is SEHNR, CDR2 FQNEAQ, per germline (reference sequence). Here the CDR3 DNA reads TGTGCCAGCAGCTTACGGGAGGTCACTGAAGCTTTCTTT. Protein sequence: CASSLREVTEAFF. Filled out from reference TRBV7-9 and TRBJ1-1, the complete variable domain reads DTGVSQNPRHKITKRGQNVTFRCDPISEHNRLYWYRQTLGQGPEFLTYFQNEAQLEKSRLLSDRFSAERPKGSFSTLEIQRTEQGDSAMYLCASSLREVTEAFFGQGTRLTVV.

The rearrangement joins TRBV4-1 to TRBJ2-1; D remains ambiguous. This CDR3 region has 13 residues. Germline-derived CDR1 and CDR2 are MGHRA and YSYEKL. V was clipped by 0 bases and J by 8 bases, with 8 bases between them. CDR3 amino acids: CASSQDWLDEQFF. CDR3 nucleotides: TGCGCCAGCAGCCAAGATTGGCTGGATGAGCAGTTCTTC.

The chain is built from TRBV12-3 or TRBV12-4 and TRBJ1-1; D uncertain. There are 13 residues in the CDR3. V was pared by 3 bases and J by 3 bases, with 8 bases between. The DNA for the CDR3 is TGTGCCAGCAGTTTCGGGGAGGACACTGAAGCTTTCTTT. Protein: CASSFGEDTEAFF.

This clone came up a few times. The V gene is TRBV2, the J gene TRBJ2-7; 7 nucleotides agree with TRBD1. Germline trimming cut 9 bases from V and 7 bases from J; bases unmatched to any gene: 9. The CDR3 covers 12 residues. The germline V gene has CDR1 SNHLY and CDR2 FYNNEI. CDR3 loop: CARSITGVEQYF. CDR3 coding DNA: TGTGCCAGGAGTATAACAGGGGTAGAGCAGTACTTC.

J is TRBJ1-3 and V is TRBV6-6; TRBD1 might be the D (6 bases). Germline V lookup: CDR1 MNHNY, CDR2 SVGAGI (reference sequence). V lost 6 bases to trimming and J lost 1 base, with 7 bases between them. This CDR3 contains 13 residues. The CDR3 coding sequence is TGTGCCAGCAGACAGGGATCTGGAAACACCATATATTTT. Its protein product is CASRQGSGNTIYF.

V usage is TRBV6-5 and J usage is TRBJ1-1, with D unresolved. This CDR3 contains 11 residues. Germline V CDR1 and CDR2: MNHEY, SVGAGI. Trimming shortened V by 8 bases and J by 5 bases, and 9 bases separated the two germline ends. CDR3 sequence: CASGRRTEAFF. CDR3 in DNA: TGTGCCAGCGGGAGACGGACTGAAGCTTTCTTT.

This clone was recorded once. V usage is TRBV5-8 and J usage is TRBJ1-6, with 7 bases that match TRBD1. CDR1 and CDR2 (germline): SGHTS, YDEGEE. This CDR3 contains 14 residues. J gave up 6 bases and V 4 bases, and 4 bases lay outside the gene matches. CDR3 coding DNA: TGTGCCAGCAGCGTAGGGACAGCTAATTCACCCCTCCACTTT. Translation gives CASSVGTANSPLHF. The variable domain in full, completed from reference TRBV5-8 and TRBJ1-6, reads EAGVTQSPTHLIKTRGQQATLRCSPISGHTSVYWYQQALGLGLQFLLWYDEGEERNRGNFPPRFSGRQFPNYSSELNVNALELEDSALYLCASSVGTANSPLHFGNGTRLTVT.

The V and J genes are TRBV10-2 and TRBJ1-3, with D uncertain. V gave up 4 bases and J gave up 0 bases, with 13 bases separating them. This CDR3 region has 16 residues. Germline V gives CDR1 WSHSY, CDR2 SAAADI. CDR3 amino acids: CASSATIESSGNTIYF. The CDR3 nucleotides are TGCGCCAGCAGTGCTACCATCGAAAGCTCTGGAAACACCATATATTTT.

This clone was picked up one time. The chain has TRBV6-5 and TRBJ1-2; D gene unclear. This CDR3 has 14 residues. V shed 6 bases and J shed 3 bases, with 14 bases lying between them. Germline assignment: CDR1 MNHEY and CDR2 SVGAGI. The CDR3 is CASRGSLGDYGYTF. CDR3 DNA: TGTGCCAGCAGAGGGAGCCTGGGAGACTATGGCTACACCTTC.

The V gene is TRBV6-6, the J gene TRBJ1-2; D is uncertain. Germline assignment: CDR1 MNHNY and CDR2 SVGAGI (reference sequence). Trimming removed 0 bases from V and 4 bases from J, with 12 bases in between. The CDR3 is 15 amino acids. CDR3 loop: CASSYSMSRSYGYTF. DNA of the CDR3: TGTGCCAGCAGTTACTCGATGAGCAGGTCCTATGGCTACACCTTC.

J is TRBJ2-3 and V is TRBV5-5, with D uncertain. Per germline, CDR1 SGHKS and CDR2 YYEKEE (reference sequence). The V and J ends lost 2 bases and 2 bases respectively, with 6 bases between them. CDR3 size: 13 residues. The CDR3 DNA reads TGTGCCAGCAGCTTACAGAACACAGATACGCAGTATTTT. Amino acid sequence: CASSLQNTDTQYF.

The V and J genes are TRBV11-1 and TRBJ1-1; D not resolved. CDR1 SGHAT and CDR2 FQDESV come from the germline V gene (reference sequence). V was pared by 3 bases and J by 1 base, with 6 bases between. CDR3 length equals 13 residues. This chain's CDR3 is CASSFTGNTEAFF. CDR3 in DNA: TGTGCCAGCAGCTTTACCGGGAACACTGAAGCTTTCTTT.